The 26 T cell receptor beta chains listed next were all sequenced from one sample in a study of T-cell reconstitution after alpha-beta-depleted transplantation in children. Preparation of the TCRbeta library involved a method that used unique molecular identifiers. MiXCR, run by TCRdb on the PCR reads, gives a single entry per CDR3 protein. Of almost 500,000 distinct CDR3 sequences listed, around 13% are singletons. The sample consisted of PBMCs from the stem cell graft donor, taken from the stem cell graft. The receptors stem from a human donor who donated a stem cell graft to a child with combined immunodeficiency.

The table lists this clonotype with a few counts. The J gene is TRBJ1-6, the V gene TRBV6-4, with D maybe TRBD1 (5 bases). CDR1 and CDR2 from the germline V gene are MRHNA and SNTAGT. V gave up 4 bases and J gave up 0 bases, with 13 bases separating them. The CDR3 is 17 residues long. The CDR3 DNA reads TGTGCCAGCAGTGGGAATGGGACTAGCTCCTATAATTCACCCCTCCACTTT. Encoded protein: CASSGNGTSSYNSPLHF.

The V gene is TRBV20-1, the J gene TRBJ2-7; no firm D call. The germline V gene has CDR1 DFQATT and CDR2 SNEGSKA (reference sequence). Trimming cost V 4 bases and J 3 bases, with 10 bases left between them. The CDR3 totals 12 residues. This CDR3 is CSAISSLYEQYF. The CDR3 DNA sequence: TGCAGTGCTATAAGTAGCCTCTACGAGCAGTACTTC.

The V gene is TRBV29-1, the J gene TRBJ2-1; D ambiguous. CDR3 length equals 12 residues. CDR1 and CDR2 from the germline V gene are SQVTM and ANQGSEA. With 7 bases removed from V and 6 bases from J, the gap between germline ends came to 13 bases. CDR3 sequence (DNA): TGCAGCGCACGGACGGAACTCAATGAGCAGTTCTTC. Translating it yields CSARTELNEQFF.

This clonotype was recorded many times. The J gene is TRBJ1-3, the V gene TRBV10-3; perhaps TRBD1 as D (6 bases). CDR3 length: 13 amino acids. Germline values: CDR1 ENHRY, CDR2 SYGVKD. Deletions cut 6 bases from V and 4 bases from J, with 10 bases between. In DNA form, the CDR3 reads TGTGCCATCAGCCAGGGGAACGGAAACACCATATATTTT. Its protein product is CAISQGNGNTIYF.

In this sample, this clonotype turned up a few times. Here the CDR3 reads CSARDGRTRAYEQFF. The CDR3 bases are TGCAGTGCTAGAGATGGTCGGACTAGGGCCTATGAGCAGTTCTTC. The chain joins TRBV20-1 to TRBJ2-1; 7 nucleotides align to TRBD2. After removal of 0 bases from V and 8 bases from J, the junction contained 10 bases not matched to a gene. The CDR3 loop spans 15 amino acids. CDR1 is DFQATT and CDR2 is SNEGSKA in the germline V gene (reference sequence).

This clonotype turned up a few times. V usage is TRBV7-2 and J usage is TRBJ1-1; D not resolved. The V and J ends lost 3 bases and 2 bases respectively, with 4 bases between them. The CDR3 sequence is 12 residues long. CDR1 is SGHTA and CDR2 is FQGNSA in the germline V gene. The CDR3 loop reads CASSFANTEAFF. The CDR3 nucleotides read TGTGCCAGCAGCTTCGCCAACACTGAAGCTTTCTTT.

This clonotype was observed a handful of times. The V and J genes are TRBV18 and TRBJ2-7; 11 positions agree with TRBD2. Trimming removed 3 bases from V and 4 bases from J; junction bases left unmatched: 5. Germline V gene sequence: CDR1 KGHSH, CDR2 LQKENI. The CDR3 is 15 amino acids. CDR3 amino acids: CASSPSSGGRYEQYF. CDR3 nucleotides: TGTGCCAGCTCACCTTCTAGCGGGGGGAGGTACGAGCAGTACTTC.

This clonotype has only a few counts. The rearrangement joins TRBV7-9 to TRBJ2-7; D gene ambiguous. Germline CDR1 and CDR2: SEHNR and FQNEAQ (reference sequence). Trimming removed 5 bases from V and 3 bases from J, with 8 bases in between. The CDR3 contains 12 residues. The DNA for the CDR3 is TGTGCCAGCAGCCAGTTCGGCTACGAGCAGTACTTC. Its translation is CASSQFGYEQYF.

This clonotype was recorded many times. The chain links TRBV6-5 to TRBJ2-7; a weak D match, TRBD1 (6 bases). The CDR3 is 13 residues long. In germline, CDR1 is MNHEY, CDR2 SVGAGI. V lost 5 bases and J 2 bases, leaving 10 bases between the germline ends. The CDR3 is CASSHRVTYEQYF. The CDR3 DNA reads as TGTGCCAGCAGTCACAGGGTTACCTACGAGCAGTACTTC.

The chain recombines TRBV10-3 with TRBJ1-1; D is perhaps TRBD1 (5 bases). V shed 6 bases and J shed 2 bases, with 10 bases lying between them. This CDR3 has 13 amino acids. Germline V gives CDR1 ENHRY, CDR2 SYGVKD. CDR3: CAISSDRNTEAFF. The CDR3 DNA reads as TGTGCCATCAGCTCCGACAGAAACACTGAAGCTTTCTTT.

This clonotype appeared a few times. CDR3: CASSRTMTGLETQYF. Written as DNA, the CDR3 is TGTGCCAGCAGCCGCACGATGACAGGGTTGGAGACCCAGTACTTC. The chain recombines TRBV7-9 with TRBJ2-5, with TRBD1 matching 7 bases. Per the germline V gene, CDR1 is SEHNR and CDR2 is FQNEAQ (reference sequence). With 5 bases clipped from V and 5 bases from J, the junction kept 11 bases outside the gene matches. CDR3 size: 15 residues.

This clonotype has a count of ten or more. V usage is TRBV20-1 and J usage is TRBJ2-3, with 10 bases fitting TRBD2. Germline loops: CDR1 DFQATT, CDR2 SNEGSKA (reference sequence). V shed 5 bases, J shed 2 bases, and the junction held 4 bases outside the gene matches. This CDR3 has 14 residues. CDR3 protein: CSAGTSGITDTQYF. DNA for the CDR3: TGCAGTGCTGGCACTAGCGGGATCACAGATACGCAGTATTTT.

The rearrangement links TRBV7-2 to TRBJ2-6; D not certain. CDR1 is SGHTA, CDR2 FQGNSA, per germline. CDR3 size: 16 residues. The ends were cut back, 0 bases at V and 6 bases at J, with 12 bases in the middle. The CDR3 DNA follows: TGTGCCAGCAGCTTAGCCCGCGCTCTTCCGGCCAACGTCCTGACTTTC. Translation gives CASSLARALPANVLTF.

This chain links TRBV11-1 with TRBJ1-4; 7 bases fit TRBD1. This CDR3 spans 16 amino acids. V gave up 5 bases and J gave up 3 bases; unmatched junction bases: 9. The germline V gene encodes CDR1 SGHAT and CDR2 FQDESV (reference sequence). CDR3 coding DNA: TGTGCCAGCAGCACAGGGACAGCCGGGGCTAATGAAAAACTGTTTTTT. Protein product: CASSTGTAGANEKLFF. Together with reference TRBV11-1 and TRBJ1-4, the CDR3 gives the full variable domain: EAEVAQSPRYKITEKSQAVAFWCDPISGHATLYWYRQILGQGPELLVQFQDESVVDDSQLPKDRFSAERLKGVDSTLKIQPAELGDSAMYLCASSTGTAGANEKLFFGSGTQLSVL.

Ten or more counts support this clonotype. This chain joins TRBV6-5 and TRBJ1-1; maybe TRBD1 (5 bases). The CDR3 loop spans 13 amino acids. Germline V gives CDR1 MNHEY, CDR2 SVGAGI. Trimming took 2 bases from V and 5 from J, leaving 9 bases between them. CDR3 nucleotides: TGTGCCAGCAGTTACGTAGGGGAAACTGAAGCTTTCTTT. Amino acid sequence: CASSYVGETEAFF.

This clonotype occurred many times. One end of the junction is discordant with germline, which a read error may explain. This chain joins TRBV20-1 and TRBJ2-1; D unclear. The CDR3 is 13 amino acids. Germline V gene data show CDR1 as DFQATT and CDR2 as SNEGSKA (reference sequence). In DNA form, the CDR3 reads TGCAGTGCCAGAGGTGGTGCCTACAATGAGCAGTTCTTC. Protein sequence: CSARGGAYNEQFF.

This clonotype has a handful of counts. CDR3 sequence reads: CASTTGYQETQYF. CDR3 bases: TGTGCCAGCACGACAGGATACCAAGAGACCCAGTACTTC. The rearrangement joins TRBV28 to TRBJ2-5, with a possible D match to TRBD1 (6 bases). The CDR3 length is 13 residues. Trimming stripped 7 bases from V and 0 bases from J, with 9 bases between. Germline lookup yields CDR1 MDHEN and CDR2 SYDVKM.

The chain joins TRBV15 to TRBJ2-6; D gene ambiguous. V gave up 3 bases and J gave up 0 bases, with 6 bases separating them. Germline lookup yields CDR1 LNHNV and CDR2 YYDKDF (reference sequence). The CDR3 covers 15 residues. In DNA form, the CDR3 reads TGTGCCACCAGCAGTACAGCCTCTGGGGCCAACGTCCTGACTTTC. Translated, it gives CATSSTASGANVLTF.

This clonotype was counted many times. This chain links TRBV28 with TRBJ1-1; tentatively, D is TRBD1 (5 bases). Germline-derived CDR1 and CDR2 are MDHEN and SYDVKM. The length of the CDR3 is 13 residues. Between the trimmed V and J ends, which lost 5 bases and 6 bases, there was a span of 13 bases. The CDR3 protein is CASSQAGWSEAFF. As DNA, the CDR3 is TGTGCCAGCAGTCAAGCAGGGTGGTCTGAAGCTTTCTTT.

This clonotype was counted ten times or more. The genes are TRBV12-3 or TRBV12-4 and TRBJ1-5; TRBD1 matches 10 bases. This CDR3 contains 15 residues. The V gene end was trimmed by 1 base and the J gene end by 9 bases; junction bases not matched to a gene: 6. CDR3 sequence: CASSLEDRGIPPQHF. Here the CDR3 DNA reads TGTGCCAGCAGTTTAGAGGACAGGGGGATTCCGCCCCAGCATTTT.

This chain connects TRBV4-2 to TRBJ2-1; 11 nucleotides line up with TRBD2. The CDR3 contains 16 residues. Germline V gene sequence: CDR1 LGHNA, CDR2 YNFKEQ. The ends lost 0 bases at V and 4 bases at J; junction bases unmatched: 2. The CDR3 here is CASSQDTSGGYNEQFF. For the CDR3, the DNA is TGTGCCAGCAGCCAAGACACTAGCGGGGGATACAATGAGCAGTTCTTC.

The chain joins TRBV11-3 to TRBJ1-1; TRBD1 matches 7 bases. CDR1 and CDR2 from the germline V gene are SGHNT and YENEEA. After removal of 0 bases from V and 4 bases from J, the junction contained 2 bases not matched to a gene. CDR3 size: 14 residues. CDR3 residues: CASSLDSGGTEAFF. The CDR3 nucleotides are TGTGCCAGCAGCTTAGATTCAGGGGGCACTGAAGCTTTCTTT.

This clonotype was found a few times. The chain links TRBV28 to TRBJ2-5; D may be TRBD1 (6 bases). The V gene lost 4 bases and the J gene lost 1 base, with 13 bases spanning the gap. Per the germline V gene, CDR1 is MDHEN and CDR2 is SYDVKM. There are 15 residues in the CDR3. Written as DNA, the CDR3 is TGTGCCAGCAGTTGGGGGCCGGGCCCCCAAGAGACCCAGTACTTC. Translation: CASSWGPGPQETQYF.

This chain connects TRBV12-3 or TRBV12-4 to TRBJ2-7; D is perhaps TRBD2 (5 bases). Trimming pared 3 bases from V and 1 base from J, leaving 13 bases between. The CDR3 sequence is 15 residues long. The CDR3, as DNA: TGTGCCAGCAGTTTCGGGGAGACCGTATCCTACGAGCAGTACTTC. It yields the protein CASSFGETVSYEQYF.

The rearrangement uses TRBV11-2 and TRBJ2-1, with TRBD2 matching 10 bases. The germline V gene has CDR1 SGHAT and CDR2 FQNNGV. The length of the CDR3 is 18 residues. The J segment lost 1 base and the V segment lost 1 base, leaving 7 bases of the junction unmatched. This chain's CDR3 is CASSLGVAGGPSYNEQFF. The CDR3 region has the DNA TGTGCCAGCAGCTTAGGCGTAGCGGGAGGCCCATCCTACAATGAGCAGTTCTTC. Full variable domain (missing parts from reference TRBV11-2 and TRBJ2-1): EAGVAQSPRYKIIEKRQSVAFWCNPISGHATLYWYQQILGQGPKLLIQFQNNGVVDDSQLPKDRFSAERLKGVDSTLKIQPAKLEDSAVYLCASSLGVAGGPSYNEQFFGPGTRLTVL.

This clonotype was picked up a small number of times. The V call is TRBV6-1, the J call TRBJ2-3; possible D gene TRBD2, 7 bases. CDR3 length: 16 amino acids. Germline lookup yields CDR1 MNHNS and CDR2 SASEGT. V was clipped by 5 bases and J by 6 bases, with 21 bases between them. CDR3 DNA: TGTGCCAGCAGTCTTACCAGCCGGGGGGCCCGCGATACGCAGTATTTT. This translates into CASSLTSRGARDTQYF.